This T cell receptor beta chain is drawn from a study of technical replicates of blood from a handful of donors (dated by TCRdb to about 2017). Of note for this clone: Its antigen target is currently unknown. Base qualities are missing; no much larger clone stands one base away.

Libraries came from the immunoSEQ multiplex PCR assay. TCRdb limited this immuneACCESS table to in-frame rearrangements with V and J called. A share of clones is missing; checked studies link under half to unresolved V genes, and the rest is unexplained. For this sample the table gives under 80,000 clones, of which 91% were detected only once. 0.3% to 0.45% of the sample belongs to the ten largest clones. The receptor comes from a human donor in good health. Some clones in this sample may be carry-over from other donors' samples. Material for sequencing was T cells isolated from PBMCs.

The nucleotide sequence is given as TGCGCCAGCAGCTCGGGACTAGCGGGAGGGCTAGATACGCAGTATTTT. It translates to CASSSGLAGGLDTQYF. This chain joins TRBV5-1 to TRBJ2-3; TRBD2 matches 16 bases in the middle. Looking up the germline V gene yields CDR1 SGHRS and CDR2 YFSETQ. Trimming accounts for 3 bases at V and 5 bases at J, while the number of junction bases matched to no gene is 3. The CDR3 runs 16 residues from the cysteine to the phenylalanine. This entry keeps only the CDR3 DNA: 48 bases, framed from base 1.